This T cell receptor beta chain is from a study of blood T cell repertoires in COVID-19. For the study at large: Sample material is recorded as cDNA or gDNA derived from T cells, B-cell-depleted T cells, or PBMCs.

The CDR3 runs 11 residues. The V and J ends lost 4 bases and 6 bases respectively, with 7 bases between them. Germline V CDR1 and CDR2: GTSNPN, SVGIG (reference sequence). TCRdb keeps only in-frame clones here, not all; method: immunoSEQ multiplex PCR. The repertoire holds some 530,000 clones, with approximately 85% as singletons. The source is a human donor in a cohort sampled during active COVID-19. Sequencing was done on a sample of peripheral blood. The rearrangement uses TRBV30 and TRBJ2-1, with D possibly being TRBD1 (5 bases). The CDR3 protein is CAWKGINEQFF. CDR3 DNA sequence: TGTGCCTGGAAGGGGATCAATGAGCAGTTCTTC.